One and the same sample provided the 9 T cell receptor beta chains below, sequenced in a study of blood T cell repertoires in COVID-19. The method was immunoSEQ multiplex PCR; TCRdb's version includes in-frame clones alone and lacks a portion of them. Of some 110,000 clones listed, about three quarters are singletons. Source material: peripheral blood. These receptors all come from an elderly man with COVID-19, enrolled during active disease.

J is TRBJ1-1 and V is TRBV28, with D possibly being TRBD1 (5 bases). V gave up 6 bases and J gave up 0 bases, with 17 bases separating them. CDR1 is MDHEN and CDR2 is SYDVKM in the germline V gene. There are 16 residues in the CDR3. The CDR3 sequence is CASRAAGLLVNTEAFF. For the CDR3, the DNA is TGTGCCAGCAGGGCGGCGGGGCTCCTCGTGAACACTGAAGCTTTCTTT.

This clone has just one count. This chain joins TRBV6-2 or TRBV6-3 and TRBJ2-5, with 10 bases matching TRBD2. Germline CDR1 and CDR2: MNHEY and SVGEGT. This CDR3 spans 15 amino acids. Trimming removed 4 bases from V and 5 bases from J; junction bases left unmatched: 7. The CDR3 is CASSSWTSGEETQYF. CDR3 bases: TGTGCCAGCAGTTCTTGGACTAGCGGTGAGGAGACCCAGTACTTC.

This rearrangement joins TRBV5-5 to TRBJ2-1; D call uncertain. CDR1 is SGHKS, CDR2 YYEKEE, per germline (reference sequence). V lost 0 bases to trimming and J lost 4 bases, with 5 bases between them. The CDR3 runs 13 residues. The CDR3 reads CASSLVSYNEQFF. In DNA form, the CDR3 reads TGTGCCAGCAGCTTGGTGAGTTACAATGAGCAGTTCTTC.

The V gene is TRBV9, the J gene TRBJ1-1, with D hard to call. V lost 0 bases to trimming and J lost 1 base, with 4 bases between them. Per the germline V gene, CDR1 is SGDLS and CDR2 is YYNGEE. The CDR3 is 13 amino acids. The CDR3 DNA reads as TGTGCCAGCAGCGTAGTGGCGAACACTGAAGCTTTCTTT. Amino acid sequence: CASSVVANTEAFF.

V usage is TRBV28 and J usage is TRBJ2-7; a possible D gene is TRBD2 (6 bases). The germline V and J ends were trimmed by 3 bases and 2 bases, with 14 bases remaining between them. CDR1 and CDR2 (germline): MDHEN, SYDVKM. The CDR3 spans 15 residues. CDR3 residues: CASSLNGGEAYEQYF. For the CDR3, the DNA is TGTGCCAGCAGTTTGAACGGGGGAGAAGCCTACGAGCAGTACTTC.

The chain employs TRBV10-3 and TRBJ2-7; 15 bases are a match to TRBD2. CDR1 ENHRY and CDR2 SYGVKD come from the germline V gene. With V trimmed by 6 bases and J by 7 bases, 7 bases remained unmatched. The CDR3 length is 15 residues. CDR3 DNA: TGTGCCATCAGCCAGGGACTAGCGGGAGGTGGGGAGCAGTACTTC. Protein product: CAISQGLAGGGEQYF.

V is TRBV18 and J is TRBJ2-6; 7 bases map to TRBD1. The CDR3 length is 19 residues. Germline V gene sequence: CDR1 KGHSH, CDR2 LQKENI. V lost 5 bases to trimming and J lost 5 bases; unmatched junction nucleotides: 18. CDR3 protein: CASSSRQGYLSLRANVLTF. The DNA of the CDR3 is TGTGCCAGCTCATCAAGACAGGGTTACCTTTCTCTGAGGGCCAACGTCCTGACTTTC.

This clone was seen repeatedly, ten times or more. This CDR3 reads CASSHGQPFATNEKLFF. CDR3 nucleotide sequence: TGTGCCAGCAGTCACGGACAGCCCTTTGCAACTAATGAAAAACTGTTTTTT. The chain couples TRBV28 to TRBJ1-4; D is possibly TRBD1 (6 bases). Per germline, CDR1 MDHEN and CDR2 SYDVKM. The germline V and J ends were trimmed by 5 bases and 0 bases, with 16 bases remaining between them. The CDR3 has 17 residues. The full variable domain, in which reference TRBV28 and TRBJ1-4 provide the parts outside the CDR3, is DVKVTQSSRYLVKRTGEKVFLECVQDMDHENMFWYRQDPGLGLRLIYFSYDVKMKEKGDIPEGYSVSREKKERFSLILESASTNQTSMYLCASSHGQPFATNEKLFFGSGTQLSVL.

The rearrangement links TRBV3-1 (or the pseudogene TRBV3-2) to TRBJ1-2; the match to TRBD1 covers 9 bases. The CDR3 is 13 amino acids. The germline V gene has CDR1 LGHDT and CDR2 YNNKEL (reference sequence). The trim removed 4 bases at V and 7 bases at J, leaving 4 bases unmatched. CDR3 loop: CASSPTGGGGYTF. The CDR3 DNA follows: TGTGCCAGCAGCCCGACAGGGGGTGGTGGCTACACCTTC.